This T cell receptor (beta chain) was captured by sequencing in a study of T cell clonality in common variable immunodeficiency. This clone was seen at least ten times. The target antigen is unknown. Coverage ceases 3 residues before the CDR3 finishes, and the germline J gene fills in the end. This CDR3 has 15 amino acids. Trimming pared 2 bases from V and 9 bases from J, leaving 17 bases between. CDR1 ENHRY and CDR2 SYGVKD come from the germline V gene. Study results and caveats: In common variable immunodeficiency, TCR beta chains reportedly carried fewer deletions and N-nucleotide insertions. CVID patient heterogeneity limited repertoire-clinical complication correlations. Compared with controls, CVID subjects had fewer shared TCRbeta clones.

Sequencing input was equivalent genomic DNA from CVID and controls. The table came from immunoSEQ multiplex PCR; TCRdb's copy has only in-frame clones and leaves some out. The sample is made up of around 55,000 clones, none counted only once. Sequencing used peripheral blood mononuclear cells. The genes are TRBV10-3 and TRBJ1-5; no definite D call. The TCR was taken from a person aged 18 to 70 in good health. The CDR3 is CAISEKGVQMTPQHF. The CDR3 bases that were read are TGTGCCATCAGTGAGAAGGGCGTCCAAATGACGCCC.